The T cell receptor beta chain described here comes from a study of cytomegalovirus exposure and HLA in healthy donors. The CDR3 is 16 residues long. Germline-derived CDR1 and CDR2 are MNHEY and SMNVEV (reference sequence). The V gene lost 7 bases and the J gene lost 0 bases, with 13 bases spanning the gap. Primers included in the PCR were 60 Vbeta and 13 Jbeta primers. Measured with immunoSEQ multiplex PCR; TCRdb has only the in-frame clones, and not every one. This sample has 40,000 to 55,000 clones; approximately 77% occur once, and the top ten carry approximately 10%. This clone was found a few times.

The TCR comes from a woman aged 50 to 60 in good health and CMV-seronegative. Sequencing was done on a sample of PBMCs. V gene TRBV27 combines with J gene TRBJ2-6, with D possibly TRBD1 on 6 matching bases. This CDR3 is CASNIKGDSGANVLTF. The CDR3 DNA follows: TGTGCCAGCAATATAAAGGGGGACTCTGGGGCCAACGTCCTGACTTTC.